Presented here are 17 T cell receptor beta chains from one specimen sequenced in a study of glioma-infiltrating T cells. TCR alpha and beta CDR3 regions were amplified from RNA using iRepertoire nested multiplex PCR. TCRdb used MiXCR to reprocess the multiplex PCR reads, holding one entry per CDR3 protein. Of around 150,000 distinct CDR3 sequences in the sample, 30% to 40% were seen once. Sequencing was carried out using glioma tissue, nonneoplastic brain tissue, or PBMCs (not recorded which). Source of these receptors: a human donor with low-grade glioma or glioblastoma, undergoing nonglioma brain surgery, or in good health (not recorded which).

This rearrangement joins TRBV24-1 to TRBJ2-7; D is ambiguous. CDR3 size: 15 residues. The V and J ends lost 4 bases and 0 bases respectively, with 12 bases between them. The germline V gene encodes CDR1 KGHDR and CDR2 SFDVKD. The CDR3 nucleotides are TGTGCCACCAGTGACTCGGACGAATACTCCTACGAGCAGTACTTC. Its protein product is CATSDSDEYSYEQYF.

Concerning this clonotype: This may arise from a read error, as a much more abundant clone is one base away. The gene calls are TRBV28 and TRBJ2-7; D gene uncertain. The germline gives CDR1 MDHEN, CDR2 SYDVKM. Between the trimmed V and J ends, which lost 4 bases and 7 bases, there was a span of 11 bases. This CDR3 comprises 12 residues. Here the CDR3 DNA reads TGTGCCAGCAGTTCTTCCGGCTCTGAGCAGTACTTC. Translated: CASSSSGSEQYF. Full variable domain (missing parts from reference TRBV28 and TRBJ2-7): DVKVTQSSRYLVKRTGEKVFLECVQDMDHENMFWYRQDPGLGLRLIYFSYDVKMKEKGDIPEGYSVSREKKERFSLILESASTNQTSMYLCASSSSGSEQYFGPGTRLTVT.

On this clonotype: A read error may explain this, as a much larger clone is one base away. The rearrangement joins TRBV7-2 to TRBJ2-5; tentative D call: TRBD1 (5 bases). Germline-derived CDR1 and CDR2 are SGHTA and FQGNSA. V dropped 5 bases and J dropped 9 bases, with 22 bases sitting between them. The CDR3 extends over 15 amino acids. The CDR3 region has the DNA TGTGCCAGCAGCGCTACCCCAGGGTCAGGCGAGGCCCAGTACTTC. Translation gives CASSATPGSGEAQYF.

This clonotype was counted between two and nine times. The rearrangement joins TRBV20-1 to TRBJ1-1; D is ambiguous. Germline lookup yields CDR1 DFQATT and CDR2 SNEGSKA (reference sequence). Trimming removed 3 bases from V and 4 bases from J, with 6 bases in between. This CDR3 region has 11 residues. For the CDR3, the DNA is TGCAGTGCTAGTCGGTTCACTGAAGCTTTCTTT. The encoded protein is CSASRFTEAFF.

The chain has TRBV20-1 and TRBJ2-3, with D perhaps TRBD1 (5 bases). In germline, CDR1 is DFQATT, CDR2 SNEGSKA (reference sequence). V dropped 0 bases and J dropped 10 bases, with 14 bases sitting between them. The CDR3 extends over 13 amino acids. As DNA, the CDR3 is TGCAGTGCTAGAGATAGGGGATCGTGGGCGCAGTATTTT. This gives the protein CSARDRGSWAQYF.

The gene calls are TRBV15 and TRBJ1-2; 9 nucleotides align to TRBD1. With V trimmed by 1 base and J by 8 bases, 2 bases remained unmatched. CDR1 is LNHNV, CDR2 YYDKDF, per germline (reference sequence). CDR3 length: 13 amino acids. The CDR3 bases are TGTGCCACCAGCAGAGGGACAGGGGCGGGCTACACCTTC. Its protein product is CATSRGTGAGYTF.

The chain is built from TRBV6-5 and TRBJ1-6; D is perhaps TRBD1 (5 bases). Per germline, CDR1 MNHEY and CDR2 SVGAGI. The CDR3 runs 18 residues. Trimming took 5 bases from V and 7 from J, leaving 24 bases between them. The CDR3 sequence is CASSEKGSRTVLNSPLHF. The CDR3 nucleotides read TGTGCCAGCAGTGAAAAGGGGTCCAGGACCGTATTAAATTCACCCCTCCACTTT.

This chain connects TRBV10-3 to TRBJ2-1; 14 nucleotides agree with TRBD2. Trimming took 7 bases from V and 6 from J; bases not matched to a gene: 8. Germline V gives CDR1 ENHRY, CDR2 SYGVKD. The CDR3 contains 16 residues. CDR3 DNA sequence: TGTGCCATCACTGCGACTAGCGGGGGGGCCTCCAATGAGCAGTTCTTC. Protein product: CAITATSGGASNEQFF.

The gene calls are TRBV7-2 and TRBJ2-4; no firm D call. There are 13 residues in the CDR3. Germline-derived CDR1 and CDR2 are SGHTA and FQGNSA. The V gene lost 1 base and the J gene lost 6 bases, with 7 bases spanning the gap. The CDR3 region has the DNA TGTGCCAGCAGCTTAGAATACGGAAACATTCAGTACTTC. Its translation is CASSLEYGNIQYF. The variable domain in full, completed from reference TRBV7-2 and TRBJ2-4, reads GAGVSQSPSNKVTEKGKDVELRCDPISGHTALYWYRQSLGQGLEFLIYFQGNSAPDKSGLPSDRFSAERTGGSVSTLTIQRTQQEDSAVYLCASSLEYGNIQYFGAGTRLSVL.

V usage is TRBV28 and J usage is TRBJ1-1, with D perhaps matching TRBD1 (6 bases). The CDR3 spans 19 residues. The V gene lost 3 bases and the J gene lost 5 bases, with 28 bases spanning the gap. Germline CDR1 reads MDHEN; CDR2 reads SYDVKM. CDR3 region: CASSFPANLVADSRTEAFF. The CDR3 nucleotides read TGTGCCAGCAGTTTCCCCGCGAACCTCGTAGCGGACAGCAGAACTGAAGCTTTCTTT.

This clonotype was seen more than once but under ten times. The chain links TRBV20-1 to TRBJ1-2; possibly TRBD1 for D (6 bases). The CDR3 contains 12 residues. Germline CDR1 is DFQATT and CDR2 is SNEGSKA (reference sequence). The V end was cut by 4 bases, the J end by 8 bases, with 14 bases between. Written as DNA, the CDR3 is TGCAGTGCTACTAGACAGGAGCGGGGCTACACCTTC. This gives the protein CSATRQERGYTF.

This clonotype has at least ten counts. The chain joins TRBV20-1 to TRBJ1-5, with a tentative D call TRBD1 (5 bases). CDR3 length: 12 amino acids. V shed 5 bases and J shed 5 bases, with 10 bases lying between them. Germline lookup yields CDR1 DFQATT and CDR2 SNEGSKA (reference sequence). CDR3 coding DNA: TGCAGTGCTGGAGGAGGGGATCAGCCCCAGCATTTT. Translating gives CSAGGGDQPQHF.

The chain carries TRBV11-2 and TRBJ1-1, with TRBD1 matching over 9 bases. The CDR3 has 14 residues. Germline CDR1 SGHAT, CDR2 FQNNGV. Germline trimming cut 5 bases from V and 7 bases from J; bases unmatched to any gene: 8. The CDR3 here is CASSQGQGYGEAFF. The CDR3 DNA reads TGTGCCAGCAGCCAGGGACAGGGATATGGTGAAGCTTTCTTT.

The chain is built from TRBV5-1 and TRBJ1-1, with TRBD1 matching 7 bases. This CDR3 comprises 14 residues. V was clipped by 4 bases and J by 3 bases; unmatched bases: 6. Looked up from germline, CDR1 is SGHRS and CDR2 is YFSETQ. The CDR3 DNA reads as TGCGCCAGCAGCAAGGACAGGACGGACACTGAAGCTTTCTTT. Translated, it gives CASSKDRTDTEAFF.

This clonotype has only a few counts. V gene TRBV12-3 or TRBV12-4 combines with J gene TRBJ2-1; tentatively, D is TRBD1 (5 bases). The CDR3 is 17 amino acids. Deletions cut 1 base from V and 2 bases from J, with 15 bases between. CDR3 in amino acids: CASSLVGQGKTYNEQFF. CDR3 bases: TGTGCCAGCAGTTTAGTAGGTCAGGGTAAAACCTACAATGAGCAGTTCTTC.

The rearrangement joins TRBV5-4 to TRBJ2-3, with TRBD2 as a possible D gene (5 bases). The CDR3 contains 15 residues. The V end lost 3 bases, the J end lost 3 bases, and 14 bases lay between the germline ends. Germline CDR1 and CDR2: SGHNT and YYREEE (reference sequence). This CDR3 is CASSYTRFGTDTQYF. The CDR3 DNA sequence: TGTGCCAGCAGCTACACTAGATTTGGAACAGATACGCAGTATTTT.

The chain employs TRBV20-1 and TRBJ2-7; D gene uncertain. V was cut by 6 bases and J by 4 bases, with 13 bases left in between. Germline loops: CDR1 DFQATT, CDR2 SNEGSKA (reference sequence). The CDR3 totals 12 residues. The CDR3 DNA follows: TGCAGTGCCGGAACAACTTCTTACGAGCAGTACTTC. It encodes CSAGTTSYEQYF.